Sequencing of this T cell receptor (beta chain) was carried out in a study of PD-L1 blockade in urothelial cancer (dated by TCRdb to 2017 to 2019). Concerning the study at large: All patients started therapy around 2014 and received atezolizumab 1,200 mg intravenously every 3 weeks. About 85% of the 29 patients were males with bladder-origin urothelial cancer, and about 60% of the 29 reported a prior smoking history. An ECOG performance status of 0 or 1 was recorded for the patients, and 0 to 3 prior chemotherapy regimens had been received by the patients. Blood samples were analyzed 3 weeks after the start of treatment (second dose) and 6 weeks after the start of treatment. Blood samples gave a median of around 140,000 T cells and approximately 81,000 unique TCRs, with a median clonality of approximately 0.078. An exploratory multi-omic analysis was conducted of the somatic, immune and clinical correlates of response to PD-L1 blockade with atezolizumab in urothelial cancer. Pretreatment tumor samples, along with matched peripheral blood collected serially before and after atezolizumab treatment, underwent TCR sequencing. Durable clinical benefit meant progression-free survival longer than 6 months, and TCR features were also tested against progression-free and overall survival. In the same patients, pretreatment tumors underwent whole exome sequencing and RNA sequencing in addition to TCR sequencing. About 10 patients achieved durable clinical benefit and some 21 did not. Twenty-nine patients had pretreatment blood TCR-seq, 24 had at least one posttreatment blood collection, and 24 had tumor TCR-seq. Broad study findings and their caveats: Improved progression-free and overall survival was associated with having pretreatment peripheral blood TCR clonality below the median. Because the sample size was small (n of about 31) and many of the analyses were exploratory, the results are meant to be hypothesis-generating. Among patients with durable benefit, tumor-associated TCR clones showed greater expansion in peripheral blood 3 weeks after treatment started (n ≈ 20, p = 0.022).

As concerns this clone: Its antigen is unknown. No base quality values were provided; no much bigger clone lies one nucleotide off.

The sample's time point label, decoded: pretreatment peripheral blood. The cohort included 29 patients with locally advanced or metastatic urothelial carcinoma who were treated at Memorial Sloan Kettering on a trial protocol. Peripheral blood mononuclear cells were collected from each patient pretreatment and during treatment, giving between 1 and 8 total time points per patient. The Qiagen DNeasy Blood extraction kit was used to purify genomic DNA from total PBMCs and tumor samples. PBMCs were collected pretreatment and during treatment, and were isolated and stored as previously described. As encoded in the germline V gene, CDR1 is SGHTA while CDR2 is FQGTGA. Reading from cysteine to phenylalanine, the CDR3 counts 16 amino acids. Here the CDR3 DNA is all that survives: 48 bases in frame from base 1. V ends up 6 bases short and J 2 bases short, with an unmatched junction base count of 8. To estimate absolute template abundance from read counts, synthetic TCR analog templates were spiked into each PCR. The immunoSEQ assay used bias-controlled V and J gene primers to amplify TCRbeta CDR3 regions from genomic DNA. Sequencing of rearranged TCRbeta segments was done at approximately 20X coverage. In the original analysis: Clustering was used to correct sequencing errors, and CDR3s were annotated against IMGT so that V, D and J genes could be assigned. Downstream analyses used only productive TCRbeta rearrangements and left out out-of-frame or stop-codon sequences. Clonality was calculated as one minus the Shannon entropy normalized by the log of the number of unique productive sequences. Clones differing between time points or between blood and tumor were identified using Fisher's exact test with Benjamini-Hochberg correction, with an adjusted p below 0.01 applied as the threshold. In TCRdb, the immuneACCESS table is reduced to in-frame sequences with V and J assigned. These tables do not hold every clone; where another copy was compared, an unresolved V gene accounts for under half, and the others remain unexplained. V and J calls and clone size are as listed in that table; D and trimming were resolved from the DNA. The table for this sample lists tens of thousands of clones; roughly 88% of them were counted only once. 3.5% to 5% of the sample comes from the top ten.

The sample consisted of PBMCs, taken around atezolizumab (anti-PD-L1) treatment. The receptor was derived from a man in his sixties or seventies with urothelial cancer. In this chain, TRBV7-3 is recombined with TRBJ2-3; 10 bases in the middle match TRBD2. The CDR3 protein: CASRKGTSAVTDTQYF. In nucleotides, the sequence is TGTGCCAGCAGGAAAGGGACTAGCGCCGTCACAGATACGCAGTATTTT.